The 26 T cell receptor beta chains listed next were all sequenced from one sample in a study of radiation and T cells in renal cell carcinoma. Sequenced by immunoSEQ multiplex PCR; TCRdb stores in-frame clones only, minus some. The table records 150,000 or so clones, about 88% of them present only once. Documented time point: baseline pretreatment blood. The treatment here: 15 Gy SBRT to primary tumor, nephrectomy 4 weeks later. The specimen was blood, collected from a patient whose treatment included radiotherapy and nephrectomy. The source is a woman aged 70-85 years with renal cell carcinoma.

The chain uses TRBV18 and TRBJ1-5; 7 positions agree with TRBD1. CDR1 and CDR2 from the germline V gene are KGHSH and LQKENI. The CDR3 totals 14 residues. The V segment lost 3 bases and the J segment 4 bases; nucleotides outside the gene matches: 3. CDR3 sequence reads: CASSPSGGNQPQHF. CDR3 coding DNA: TGTGCCAGCTCACCTTCAGGGGGGAATCAGCCCCAGCATTTT.

The chain carries TRBV19 and TRBJ1-5, with D perhaps matching TRBD1 (6 bases). The CDR3 is made up of 17 amino acids. Trimming removed 4 bases from V and 2 bases from J, with 18 bases in between. In germline, CDR1 is LNHDA, CDR2 SQIVND (reference sequence). CDR3 nucleotide sequence: TGTGCCAGTAGTACTTCACAGGGCCTTAGGGGCAATCAGCCCCAGCATTTT. As protein: CASSTSQGLRGNQPQHF.

CDR3 residues: CASSQIQENQPQHF. The CDR3 coding sequence is TGTGCCAGCAGCCAAATTCAGGAAAATCAGCCCCAGCATTTT. J is TRBJ1-5 and V is TRBV16; D unresolved. CDR1 and CDR2 (germline): KGHSY, FQNENV. The CDR3 spans 14 residues. V was pared by 2 bases and J by 4 bases, with 9 bases between. The whole variable domain, remainder taken from reference TRBV16 and TRBJ1-5, is GEEVAQTPKHLVRGEGQKAKLYCAPIKGHSYVFWYQQVLKNEFKFLISFQNENVFDETGMPKERFSAKCLPNSPCSLEIQATKLEDSAVYFCASSQIQENQPQHFGDGTRLSIL.

The rearrangement uses TRBV15 and TRBJ1-6; TRBD1 agrees at 9 bases. V dropped 5 bases and J dropped 7; count of bases not matched to a gene: 9. The germline V gene encodes CDR1 LNHNV and CDR2 YYDKDF (reference sequence). This CDR3 contains 16 residues. In DNA form, the CDR3 reads TGTGCCACCAGCCGACGAACCGGGACAGGGAATTCACCCCTCCACTTT. Translated, it gives CATSRRTGTGNSPLHF.

This sequence joins TRBV5-4 and TRBJ2-7; D is perhaps TRBD1 (6 bases). CDR3 length: 15 residues. Trimming removed 5 bases from V and 2 bases from J, with 17 bases in between. The germline gives CDR1 SGHNT, CDR2 YYREEE (reference sequence). The CDR3 sequence is CASSHQGQGAYEQYF. The CDR3 nucleotides are TGTGCCAGCAGTCATCAGGGGCAAGGGGCCTACGAGCAGTACTTC.

This sequence joins TRBV5-6 and TRBJ2-7; 11 nucleotides match TRBD1. The CDR3 loop spans 16 amino acids. Germline-derived CDR1 and CDR2 are SGHDT and YYEEEE. The ends lost 0 bases at V and 9 bases at J; junction bases unmatched: 11. The CDR3 here is CASSLVGQGAQVGQYF. The CDR3 nucleotides read TGTGCCAGCAGCTTGGTAGGACAGGGGGCGCAGGTTGGGCAGTACTTC.

The chain joins TRBV5-6 to TRBJ1-4; TRBD1 matches at 8 bases. Germline values: CDR1 SGHDT, CDR2 YYEEEE. J gave up 4 bases and V 2 bases, and 7 bases lay outside the gene matches. The CDR3 contains 16 residues. The CDR3 DNA is TGTGCCAGCAGCTTCAGGACAGGGAGTGGTAATGAAAAACTGTTTTTT. This translates into CASSFRTGSGNEKLFF.

The chain is built from TRBV4-1 and TRBJ1-2; 10 bases line up with TRBD1. The CDR3 has 18 amino acids. V shed 5 bases and J 5 bases; nucleotides not matched to a gene: 17. The germline CDR1 and CDR2 sequences are MGHRA and YSYEKL. The CDR3, as DNA: TGCGCCAGCAGCAATCCAATGGGGGACAGGGGTCGATGGTATGGCTACACCTTC. It specifies CASSNPMGDRGRWYGYTF.

This chain links TRBV28 with TRBJ2-7, with 9 bases fitting TRBD1. Trimming cost V 6 bases and J 4 bases; bases outside gene matches: 4. Germline CDR1 and CDR2: MDHEN and SYDVKM. The CDR3 spans 13 residues. The CDR3 reads CASRTGGRYEQYF. The CDR3 DNA sequence: TGTGCCAGCAGGACAGGGGGAAGATACGAGCAGTACTTC.

This rearrangement joins TRBV4-3 to TRBJ2-2; perhaps TRBD1 as D (6 bases). Between the trimmed V and J ends, which lost 2 bases and 1 base, there was a span of 11 bases. The CDR3 totals 16 residues. CDR1 LGHNA and CDR2 YSLEER come from the germline V gene. CDR3 sequence: CASSQRGQLNTGELFF. The CDR3 region has the DNA TGCGCCAGCAGCCAACGGGGACAATTGAACACCGGGGAGCTGTTTTTT.

The V and J genes are TRBV30 and TRBJ2-3; the D is unclear. Germline V gene sequence: CDR1 GTSNPN, CDR2 SVGIG (reference sequence). This CDR3 spans 13 amino acids. V was cut by 0 bases and J by 2 bases, with 6 bases left in between. Here the CDR3 reads CAWSVRSTDTQYF. The DNA of the CDR3 is TGTGCCTGGAGTGTACGTTCCACAGATACGCAGTATTTT.

The genes are TRBV25-1 and TRBJ1-6; 7 nucleotides agree with TRBD1. This CDR3 comprises 15 residues. Germline CDR1 MGHDK, CDR2 SYGVNS. Germline trimming cut 6 bases from V and 6 bases from J; bases unmatched to any gene: 8. The CDR3: CASSVGQTINSPLHF. In DNA form, the CDR3 reads TGTGCCAGCAGCGTGGGACAGACTATTAATTCACCCCTCCACTTT.

The V call is TRBV6-1, the J call TRBJ2-5; D not resolved. This CDR3 is built from 12 residues. Germline lookup yields CDR1 MNHNS and CDR2 SASEGT. The V gene lost 6 bases and the J gene lost 2 bases, with 7 bases spanning the gap. The CDR3 nucleotides read TGTGCCAGCAGAAACATACAAGAGACCCAGTACTTC. Translating it yields CASRNIQETQYF.

The V gene is TRBV6-5, the J gene TRBJ2-1; 11 positions agree with TRBD1. In germline, CDR1 is MNHEY, CDR2 SVGAGI. V trimming: 7 bases; J trimming: 5 bases; junction bases outside the gene matches: 7. The CDR3 has 15 residues. CDR3 nucleotide sequence: TGTGCCAGCACCCGGACAGGGGGCCGAGACAATGAGCAGTTCTTC. Its translation is CASTRTGGRDNEQFF.

The chain employs TRBV6-5 and TRBJ1-6, with a weak D call TRBD1 (6 bases). In germline, CDR1 is MNHEY, CDR2 SVGAGI. Trimming took off 0 bases at V and 6 bases at J, with 12 bases between the two ends. CDR3 size: 16 residues. CDR3 bases: TGTGCCAGCAGTTACTCTTCAGGGGCCGGTAATTCACCCCTCCACTTT. Residues: CASSYSSGAGNSPLHF.

This sequence joins TRBV7-2 and TRBJ2-5, with D possibly being TRBD1 or TRBD2 (5 bases each). The germline V and J ends were trimmed by 3 bases and 2 bases, with 13 bases remaining between them. Germline V gene data show CDR1 as SGHTA and CDR2 as FQGNSA. CDR3 size: 15 residues. In nucleotides, the CDR3 is TGTGCCAGCAGCTTGGGATCAGGGAGACAAGAGACCCAGTACTTC. Protein sequence: CASSLGSGRQETQYF.

This clone was seen only a few times. The rearrangement joins TRBV28 to TRBJ1-2; TRBD1 might be the D (5 bases). CDR1 and CDR2 from the germline V gene are MDHEN and SYDVKM. The V gene lost 4 bases and the J gene lost 8 bases, with 11 bases spanning the gap. The CDR3 length is 12 residues. CDR3 DNA sequence: TGTGCCAGCAGTTCAGGGCCGGGAGGCTACACCTTC. Translation: CASSSGPGGYTF.

This chain uses TRBV27 with TRBJ2-1; 11 nucleotides align to TRBD1. The CDR3 is 15 amino acids. J lost 7 bases, V lost 6 bases, and 8 bases had no gene match. CDR1 MNHEY and CDR2 SMNVEV come from the germline V gene (reference sequence). CDR3 coding DNA: TGTGCCAGCAGGACCCCCGGGACAGGGGGTAATGAGCAGTTCTTC. Protein product: CASRTPGTGGNEQFF.

V usage is TRBV7-8 and J usage is TRBJ1-1; 8 nucleotides align to TRBD1. Germline V gene sequence: CDR1 SGHVS, CDR2 FQNEAQ. V shed 3 bases and J 1 base; nucleotides not matched to a gene: 7. This CDR3 is 16 amino acids long. The CDR3 DNA is TGTGCCAGCAGCTTGGTCCCACAGGGGGAGAACACTGAAGCTTTCTTT. Encoded protein: CASSLVPQGENTEAFF.

This rearrangement joins TRBV20-1 to TRBJ1-1, with D perhaps matching TRBD1 (6 bases). This CDR3 region has 10 residues. CDR1 and CDR2 from the germline V gene are DFQATT and SNEGSKA (reference sequence). The germline V and J ends were trimmed by 4 bases and 7 bases, with 7 bases remaining between them. The CDR3 DNA is TGCAGTGCTACCAGGGGTGAAGCTTTCTTT. Its protein product is CSATRGEAFF.

In DNA, the CDR3 is TGTGCCAGCAGTTTCGGGGGAATTCAGAACACTGAAGCTTTCTTT. It specifies CASSFGGIQNTEAFF. The chain joins TRBV6-5 to TRBJ1-1; the D gene is possibly TRBD1 (5 bases). The CDR3 is 15 amino acids. V shed 4 bases and J shed 1 base, with 13 bases lying between them. Germline V gene data show CDR1 as MNHEY and CDR2 as SVGAGI.

The V and J genes are TRBV20-1 and TRBJ1-2; D perhaps matches TRBD1 (5 bases). Looked up from germline, CDR1 is DFQATT and CDR2 is SNEGSKA (reference sequence). CDR3 size: 10 residues. The V end lost 6 bases, the J end lost 8 bases, and 10 bases lay between the germline ends. In DNA form, the CDR3 reads TGCAGTGCCCTTACAGGAGGCTACACCTTC. Translating gives CSALTGGYTF.

The V gene is TRBV15, the J gene TRBJ1-1; D is unclear. Trimming took off 2 bases at V and 2 bases at J, with 9 bases between the two ends. Per germline, CDR1 LNHNV and CDR2 YYDKDF (reference sequence). The CDR3 runs 14 residues. CDR3 residues: CATSRRGGNTEAFF. CDR3 DNA: TGTGCCACCAGCAGACGCGGCGGAAACACTGAAGCTTTCTTT.

This sequence joins TRBV5-6 and TRBJ2-3; TRBD2 matches 11 bases. V gave up 1 base and J gave up 4 bases; unmatched junction bases: 2. The CDR3 is 15 amino acids. CDR1 and CDR2 (germline): SGHDT, YYEEEE. The CDR3 sequence is CASSLLAGGPDTQYF. In nucleotides, the CDR3 is TGTGCCAGCAGCTTGTTAGCGGGGGGGCCAGATACGCAGTATTTT. The full variable domain, its missing parts supplied by reference TRBV5-6 and TRBJ2-3, is DAGVTQSPTHLIKTRGQQVTLRCSPKSGHDTVSWYQQALGQGPQFIFQYYEEEERQRGNFPDRFSGHQFPNYSSELNVNALLLGDSALYLCASSLLAGGPDTQYFGPGTRLTVL.

The chain employs TRBV6-6 and TRBJ2-3; no clear D gene. The CDR3 length is 14 residues. The germline CDR1 and CDR2 sequences are MNHNY and SVGAGI (reference sequence). The V end was cut by 4 bases, the J end by 0 bases, with 8 bases between. CDR3 sequence reads: CASSFLGSTDTQYF. For the CDR3, the DNA is TGTGCCAGCAGTTTCCTTGGAAGCACAGATACGCAGTATTTT.

The chain recombines TRBV5-1 with TRBJ1-1; D not certain. Germline V CDR1 and CDR2: SGHRS, YFSETQ. V was trimmed by 3 bases and J by 0 bases, leaving 12 bases between them. There are 15 residues in the CDR3. The CDR3 is CASSYRPDLNTEAFF. In DNA, the CDR3 is TGCGCCAGCAGCTACCGACCCGATTTGAACACTGAAGCTTTCTTT.